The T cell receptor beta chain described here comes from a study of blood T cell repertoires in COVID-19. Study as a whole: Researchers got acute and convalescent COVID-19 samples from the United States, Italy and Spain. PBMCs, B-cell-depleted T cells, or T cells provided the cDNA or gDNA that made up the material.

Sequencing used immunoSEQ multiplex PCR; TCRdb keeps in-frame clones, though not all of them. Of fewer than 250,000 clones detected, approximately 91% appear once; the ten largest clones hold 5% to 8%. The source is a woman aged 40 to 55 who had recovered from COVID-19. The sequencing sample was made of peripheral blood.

The CDR3 reads CATSPGGAPSSYEQYF. CDR3 DNA: TGTGCCACCAGTCCGGGGGGGGCCCCCAGCTCCTACGAGCAGTACTTC. This rearrangement joins TRBV24-1 to TRBJ2-7, with 8 bases identical to TRBD2. J was trimmed by 0 bases and V by 6 bases; bases with no gene match: 9. The CDR3 runs 16 residues. CDR1 is KGHDR and CDR2 is SFDVKD in the germline V gene.